One sample yielded the 8 T cell receptor beta chains listed below, sequenced in a study of somatic mutations in cytotoxic T cells in rheumatoid arthritis. Clones were sequenced by immunoSEQ multiplex PCR, and TCRdb holds only the in-frame ones, with some missing. The sample has 9,000 to 13,000 clones; approximately 70% are singletons. Source material: CD8+ T cells sorted from blood. Receptors were obtained from a man in his fifties or sixties in good health.

This clone occurred a few times. V usage is TRBV6-4 and J usage is TRBJ2-7, with a weak D call TRBD1 (6 bases). Germline CDR1 reads MRHNA; CDR2 reads SNTAGT. The CDR3 has 15 residues. The V and J ends lost 4 bases and 0 bases respectively, with 13 bases between them. CDR3 sequence: CASSAMAGDSYEQYF. The DNA of the CDR3 is TGTGCCAGCAGTGCAATGGCAGGGGACTCCTACGAGCAGTACTTC.

The chain combines TRBV19 with TRBJ1-5; no definite D call. Looked up from germline, CDR1 is LNHDA and CDR2 is SQIVND (reference sequence). Trimming took off 8 bases at V and 1 base at J, with 12 bases between the two ends. There are 14 residues in the CDR3. For the CDR3, the DNA is TGTGCCAGTTCTTGGGGTTTGAGCAATCAGCCCCAGCATTTT. This gives the protein CASSWGLSNQPQHF.

The CDR3 region has the DNA TGTGCCAGCAGCTCCGGACAGGGGGTCGGCGAGACCCAGTACTTC. It yields the protein CASSSGQGVGETQYF. The chain combines TRBV28 with TRBJ2-5; 10 positions match TRBD1. Germline V lookup: CDR1 MDHEN, CDR2 SYDVKM. The J segment lost 5 bases and the V segment lost 6 bases, leaving 9 bases of the junction unmatched. The CDR3 extends over 15 amino acids.

The rearrangement joins TRBV10-3 to TRBJ2-5; a weak D match, TRBD2 (5 bases). Between the trimmed V and J ends, which lost 5 bases and 5 bases, there was a span of 12 bases. The CDR3 runs 13 residues. CDR1 ENHRY and CDR2 SYGVKD come from the germline V gene. CDR3: CAISLTSSETQYF. The CDR3 coding sequence is TGTGCCATCAGTCTAACTAGTAGTGAGACCCAGTACTTC.

The chain combines TRBV15 with TRBJ2-2; no reliable D call. Between the trimmed V and J ends, which lost 1 base and 0 bases, there was a span of 6 bases. This CDR3 contains 15 residues. Germline CDR1 and CDR2: LNHNV and YYDKDF (reference sequence). CDR3 DNA: TGTGCCACCAGCAGAGGCCGGGCGAACACCGGGGAGCTGTTTTTT. Its protein product is CATSRGRANTGELFF.

The CDR3 is CASSYGDSFGPDTQYF. CDR3 coding DNA: TGTGCCAGCAGTTATGGGGACTCCTTCGGCCCAGATACGCAGTATTTT. The chain couples TRBV6-4 to TRBJ2-3, with D possibly TRBD2 on 6 matching bases. Germline V gene lookup returns CDR1 MRHNA and CDR2 SNTAGT. The CDR3 is 16 amino acids. The V gene lost 5 bases and the J gene lost 4 bases, with 19 bases spanning the gap.

The chain combines TRBV5-4 with TRBJ2-5; maybe TRBD2 (6 bases). Germline CDR1 reads SGHNT; CDR2 reads YYREEE (reference sequence). V gave up 0 bases and J gave up 4 bases, with 16 bases separating them. The CDR3 is made up of 16 amino acids. For the CDR3, the DNA is TGTGCCAGCAGCTTGGCTACTAGCTGGGGTGGAGAGACCCAGTACTTC. Residues: CASSLATSWGGETQYF.

The V gene is TRBV30, the J gene TRBJ2-2, with D perhaps matching TRBD1 (5 bases). Per the germline V gene, CDR1 is GTSNPN and CDR2 is SVGIG (reference sequence). The CDR3 is 15 residues long. Trimming removed 4 bases at V and 2 bases at J, with 14 bases between. This chain's CDR3 is CAWNAGRTNTGELFF. CDR3 bases: TGTGCCTGGAACGCCGGTCGGACAAACACCGGGGAGCTGTTTTTT.